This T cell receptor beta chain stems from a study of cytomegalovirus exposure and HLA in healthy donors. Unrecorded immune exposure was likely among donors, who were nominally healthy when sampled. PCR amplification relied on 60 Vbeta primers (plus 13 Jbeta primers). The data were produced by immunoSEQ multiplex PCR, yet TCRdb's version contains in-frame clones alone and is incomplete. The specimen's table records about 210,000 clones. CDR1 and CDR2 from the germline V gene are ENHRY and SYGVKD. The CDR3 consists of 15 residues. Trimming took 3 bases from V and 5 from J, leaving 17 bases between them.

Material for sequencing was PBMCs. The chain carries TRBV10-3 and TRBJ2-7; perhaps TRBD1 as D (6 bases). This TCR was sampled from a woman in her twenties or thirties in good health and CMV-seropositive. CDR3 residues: CAISDPTQGLDEQYF. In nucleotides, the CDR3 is TGTGCCATCAGTGATCCGACACAGGGCCTAGACGAGCAGTACTTC.